Described below is a single T cell receptor (beta chain) sequence and its context. What it binds is not known. Method: immunoSEQ multiplex PCR; TCRdb's copy keeps in-frame clones and lacks some. The sample contains roughly 29,000 clones, just over 90% of which appear only once. The timepoints at which blood was sampled were baseline, cycle 4 day 1, and cycle 7 day 1. Germline loops: CDR1 SGHRS, CDR2 YFSETQ. The length of the CDR3 is 19 residues. The V gene end was trimmed by 0 bases and the J gene end by 1 base; junction bases not matched to a gene: 15. The data were obtained in a study of OX40 agonist ivuxolimab in advanced cancers. Across the whole study: Three patients, one with hepatocellular carcinoma and two with cutaneous melanoma, responded partially.

Overall study results and limits: CD8+ T cells showed, on average, more clonal expansion than CD4+ cells. The specificity for antigen of the expanded peripheral T cells was not determined.

The rearrangement joins TRBV5-1 to TRBJ2-7, with 8 bases fitting TRBD2. The specimen comprised CD4+ or CD8+ T cells sorted from blood, sampled in a trial of the OX40 agonist ivuxolimab. The receptor comes from an adult with an advanced solid tumor such as melanoma, head and neck, liver or kidney cancer. CDR3 in amino acids: CASSLGGPVQLAESYEQYF. The CDR3 DNA reads TGCGCCAGCAGCTTGGGAGGCCCGGTCCAACTAGCGGAATCCTACGAGCAGTACTTC.